One T cell receptor (beta chain) is described in this entry. The sample has other DNA sequences that encode this CDR3 too. Obtained from alopecia areata patients were lesional scalp punch biopsies along with peripheral blood. These data come from a study of CD8+ T cells in alopecia areata. Extraction and reverse transcription of RNA yielded cDNA as the sequencing template. The table came from immunoSEQ multiplex PCR; TCRdb's copy has only in-frame clones and leaves some out. Of tens of thousands of clones listed, about two thirds are singletons. CDR3 length equals 14 residues. Germline CDR1 LGHNA, CDR2 YSLEER. The junction had 5 bases not matched to a gene; V was cut back by 1 base and J by 5 bases.

This chain uses TRBV4-3 with TRBJ2-7; the match to TRBD2 covers 7 bases. The sequenced sample was NKG2D-high CD8+ T cells sorted from blood. This TCR came from a human donor with alopecia areata. CDR3 in DNA: TGCGCCAGCAGCCAAGGGCCGGGAGGAGACGAGCAGTACTTC. It is translated as CASSQGPGGDEQYF.